This T cell receptor (beta chain) is from a study of neurological immune-mediated disorders. This clonotype was seen a handful of times. Germline V gene lookup returns CDR1 DFQATT and CDR2 SNEGSKA (reference sequence). V shed 3 bases and J 0 bases; nucleotides not matched to a gene: 2. The CDR3 runs 14 residues. TCRdb analysed the 5' RACE reads with MiXCR anew, one entry per CDR3 protein. There are roughly 46,000 distinct CDR3 sequences in the sample; around 1.9% occur only once, and less than 2.5% lies in the top ten. The chain uses TRBV20-1 and TRBJ2-3, with TRBD2 matching 8 bases. This receptor was obtained from a woman aged 40 to 55 with multiple sclerosis. Input material: PBMCs. The CDR3 coding sequence is TGCAGTGCTAGCGGGGGGGCTAGCACAGATACGCAGTATTTT. It encodes CSASGGASTDTQYF.